This is a list of T cell receptor beta chains from one sample in a study of blood T cells in healthy people across ages. TCRdb redid the calling of the 5' RACE reads with MiXCR, one entry per CDR3 protein. Of some 1,800,000 distinct CDR3 sequences listed, approximately 40% are singletons. Sequences were obtained from blood. The receptors come from a human donor in good health. CDR3s include the opening cysteine and the closing phenylalanine or tryptophan. A D gene is named only where the DNA matches it firmly. Expanded clones get a size class; other rows say once, few or many, or leave the size out.

J gene | V gene | CDR3 length | D gene | clone size | CDR3 protein | CDR3 DNA
TRBJ1-1 | TRBV21-1 | 14 | NA | NA | CASSKARQGSEAFF | TGTGCCAGCAGCAAAGCGCGACAGGGTTCTGAAGCTTTCTTT
TRBJ1-5 | TRBV5-1 | 14 | TRBD1 | NA | CASSKDRVNQPQHF | TGCGCCAGCAGCAAGGACAGGGTAAATCAGCCCCAGCATTTT
TRBJ2-3 | TRBV5-1 | 15 | NA | NA | CASSFRETRSDTQYF | TGCGCCAGCAGCTTCAGAGAAACCAGGTCAGATACGCAGTATTTT
TRBJ2-5 | TRBV7-2 | 12 | NA | few | CASSLIVETQYF | TGTGCCAGCAGCTTGATAGTGGAGACCCAGTACTTC
TRBJ2-5 | TRBV7-2 | 11 | NA | many | CASSLMGTQYF | TGTGCCAGCAGCTTAATGGGGACCCAGTACTTC
TRBJ1-6 | TRBV12-5 | 15 | NA | NA | CASGQTGSYNSPLHF | TGTGCTAGTGGCCAGACAGGCTCCTATAATTCACCCCTCCACTTT
TRBJ2-3 | TRBV24-1 | 14 | NA | few | CATSDLLGGDTQYF | TGTGCCACCAGTGATTTGCTCGGAGGAGATACGCAGTATTTT
TRBJ1-2 | TRBV5-1 | 13 | TRBD1 | NA | CASSLEGQDGYTF | TGCGCCAGCAGCTTGGAGGGACAGGATGGCTACACCTTC
TRBJ1-1 | TRBV29-1 | 16 | TRBD1 | NA | CSVEGDRGQWNTEAFF | TGCAGCGTTGAAGGAGACAGGGGCCAATGGAACACTGAAGCTTTCTTT
TRBJ2-2 | TRBV5-5 | 16 | NA | NA | CASSTTGTSATGELFF | TGTGCCAGCAGCACTACCGGGACGAGCGCTACCGGGGAGCTGTTTTTT
TRBJ1-2 | TRBV15 | 14 | TRBD1 | few | CATSGDRAFYGYTF | TGTGCCACCAGCGGGGACAGAGCATTCTATGGCTACACCTTC
TRBJ1-1 | TRBV7-2 | 14 | NA | few | CASSPIGGDTEAFF | TGTGCCAGCAGCCCCATAGGGGGGGACACTGAAGCTTTCTTT
TRBJ2-7 | TRBV5-1 | 17 | TRBD1 | NA | CASSLSGLRGLSYEQYF | TGCGCCAGCAGCTTGTCCGGACTCAGGGGGCTCTCCTACGAGCAGTACTTC
TRBJ1-2 | TRBV6-1 | 12 | NA | few | CASSAWGDGYTF | TGTGCCAGCAGCGCCTGGGGGGATGGCTACACCTTC
TRBJ1-5 | TRBV4-3 | 13 | TRBD1 | NA | CASSQGTGQPQHF | TGCGCCAGCAGCCAGGGGACAGGGCAGCCCCAGCATTTT
TRBJ2-7 | TRBV7-2 | 14 | NA | few | CASSNTGFWNEQYF | TGTGCCAGCAGCAACACAGGTTTTTGGAACGAGCAGTACTTC
TRBJ2-5 | TRBV9 | 15 | NA | NA | CASSVGSTGQETQYF | TGTGCCAGCAGCGTAGGTTCAACGGGGCAGGAGACCCAGTACTTC
TRBJ1-1 | TRBV28 | 14 | NA | NA | CASSFRGAGTEAFF | TGTGCCAGCAGTTTTAGAGGGGCGGGCACTGAAGCTTTCTTT
TRBJ1-2 | TRBV9 | 15 | TRBD1 | once | CASSVETGVPGGYTF | TGTGCCAGCAGCGTAGAGACAGGGGTTCCGGGGGGCTACACCTTC
TRBJ2-7 | TRBV6-2/TRBV6-3 | 14 | NA | few | CASSYSTYSYEQYF | TGTGCCAGCAGTTACTCGACTTACTCCTACGAGCAGTACTTC
TRBJ1-2 | TRBV6-5 | 14 | NA | few | CASSYADANYGYTF | TGTGCCAGCAGTTACGCGGATGCCAACTATGGCTACACCTTC
TRBJ2-7 | TRBV9 | 15 | NA | NA | CASSVGLVSSYEQYF | TGTGCCAGCAGCGTAGGGCTAGTTAGCTCCTACGAGCAGTACTTC
TRBJ1-2 | TRBV5-6 | 15 | NA | NA | CASSLGTAGSYGYTF | TGTGCCAGCAGCTTAGGCACGGCCGGTTCCTATGGCTACACTTTC
TRBJ2-1 | TRBV2 | 17 | NA | NA | CAGSGTQVGHLGAEQFF | TGTGCCGGATCCGGGACCCAAGTAGGGCACCTCGGGGCTGAGCAGTTCTTC
TRBJ1-5 | TRBV4-2 | 13 | NA | NA | CASSHSSGQPQHF | TGTGCCAGCAGCCACAGTTCGGGTCAGCCCCAGCATTTT
TRBJ2-7 | TRBV29-1 | 16 | NA | NA | CSVEGDGFGVTYEQYF | TGCAGCGTTGAGGGCGATGGTTTTGGTGTCACCTACGAGCAGTACTTC
TRBJ2-7 | TRBV12-3/TRBV12-4 | 13 | TRBD1 | few | CASTKGQGWEQYF | TGTGCCAGCACCAAGGGACAGGGGTGGGAGCAGTACTTC
TRBJ2-5 | TRBV9 | 15 | NA | few | CASSVLGRGEETQYF | TGTGCCAGCAGCGTATTAGGTAGAGGAGAGGAGACCCAGTACTTC
TRBJ1-2 | TRBV4-2 | 15 | NA | few | CASGQEGRPGYGYTF | TGTGCCAGCGGCCAAGAAGGGCGACCGGGCTATGGCTACACCTTC
TRBJ2-1 | TRBV6-2/TRBV6-3 | 16 | TRBD2 | NA | CATLLAGGPIYNEQFF | TGTGCCACCCTGCTAGCGGGGGGGCCGATCTACAATGAGCAGTTCTTC
TRBJ2-7 | TRBV20-1 | 14 | TRBD2 | few | CSARGGAGSYEQYF | TGCAGTGCTCGGGGGGGAGCGGGGTCCTACGAGCAGTACTTC
TRBJ2-7 | TRBV12-3/TRBV12-4 | 12 | NA | many | CASSFGTLEQYF | TGTGCCAGCAGTTTCGGGACACTCGAGCAGTACTTC
TRBJ1-6 | TRBV5-1 | 18 | NA | NA | CASSISRTDLYGNSPLHF | TGCGCCAGCAGCATTAGCAGAACGGACCTATATGGTAATTCACCCCTCCACTTT
TRBJ1-2 | TRBV19 | 12 | NA | NA | CASSIEGNGYTF | TGTGCCAGTAGTATAGAAGGAAATGGCTACACCTTC
TRBJ2-6 | TRBV9 | 17 | NA | NA | CASSVGDTRSGANVLTF | TGTGCCAGCAGCGTAGGGGATACCCGCTCTGGGGCCAACGTCCTGACTTTC
TRBJ2-1 | TRBV5-1 | 17 | TRBD1 | NA | CASSRGLHRGPYNEQFF | TGCGCCAGCAGCCGGGGCCTACACAGGGGTCCCTACAATGAGCAGTTCTTC
TRBJ2-1 | TRBV5-5 | 17 | TRBD1 | once | CASSGSRDRVGDGEQFF | TGTGCCAGCAGCGGGTCCCGGGACAGGGTAGGGGACGGTGAGCAGTTCTTC
TRBJ2-7 | TRBV11-2 | 16 | TRBD2 | NA | CASSDGGGGLSYEQYF | TGTGCCAGCTCCGATGGGGGCGGGGGGTTGTCCTACGAGCAGTACTTC
TRBJ2-5 | TRBV9 | 14 | NA | NA | CASSGGVGEETQYF | TGTGCCAGCAGCGGAGGTGTGGGGGAAGAGACCCAGTACTTC
TRBJ2-1 | TRBV2 | 14 | NA | few | CASSEQISYNEQFF | TGTGCCAGCAGTGAGCAGATATCCTACAATGAGCAGTTCTTC